The 21 T cell receptor beta chains reported below all come from one sample, sequenced in a study of identical twins. Each CDR3 protein gets one entry after TCRdb re-called the 5' RACE reads with MiXCR. The table includes 400,000 to 500,000 distinct CDR3 sequences, 18% detected once. The sample consisted of naive T cells sorted from blood. The receptors here all came from a man aged 45 to 65 in good health.

The V gene is TRBV5-1, the J gene TRBJ2-5; D is possibly TRBD2 (5 bases). V was shortened by 1 base and J by 4 bases, with 20 bases between the two germline ends. The CDR3 length is 17 residues. CDR1 and CDR2 (germline): SGHRS, YFSETQ. The DNA for the CDR3 is TGCGCCAGCAGCTTGCGCCCGGGTCCCTTTGAGGGAGAGACCCAGTACTTC. Amino acids: CASSLRPGPFEGETQYF.

This clonotype was seen a few times. The chain carries TRBV10-2 and TRBJ1-1, with TRBD1 matching over 7 bases. V was pared by 3 bases and J by 5 bases, with 9 bases of the junction left unmatched. The CDR3 runs to 15 residues. Germline V gene sequence: CDR1 WSHSY, CDR2 SAAADI. The chain's CDR3 is CASSDLRGSGTEAFF. The CDR3 nucleotides are TGCGCCAGCAGTGATCTCAGGGGGTCAGGGACTGAAGCTTTCTTT.

This clonotype was recorded a few times. A junction boundary mismatches the germline segment, possibly from a read error. CDR3 sequence reads: CASSPTGPNSGYTF. The CDR3 nucleotides read TGTGCCAGCAGTCCAACAGGGCCTAACTCTGGCTACACCTTC. The rearrangement joins TRBV6-1 to TRBJ1-2; D might be TRBD1 (6 bases). This CDR3 is 14 amino acids long. Germline V gene sequence: CDR1 MNHNS, CDR2 SASEGT.

This clonotype showed up just a few times. This chain uses TRBV5-1 with TRBJ2-7, with 7 bases lining up with TRBD1. The CDR3 loop spans 14 amino acids. Losses at the gene ends were 1 base for V and 2 bases for J; bases not matched to a gene: 3. Germline V gene data show CDR1 as SGHRS and CDR2 as YFSETQ. Here the CDR3 reads CASSLYGQAYEQYF. Written as DNA, the CDR3 is TGCGCCAGCAGCTTGTACGGACAGGCCTACGAGCAGTACTTC.

This clonotype has a count of ten or more. The chain is built from TRBV20-1 and TRBJ1-6; TRBD1 aligns across 8 bases. The V gene's germline CDR1 is DFQATT and CDR2 SNEGSKA (reference sequence). The CDR3 contains 13 residues. The trim removed 3 bases at V and 9 bases at J, leaving 4 bases unmatched. The CDR3 coding sequence is TGCAGTGCTAGTCAGGGGGCGGGTTCACCCCTCCACTTT. Its protein product is CSASQGAGSPLHF.

This clonotype was detected a few times. This rearrangement joins TRBV11-1 to TRBJ2-1; D is possibly TRBD2 (6 bases). V dropped 3 bases and J dropped 1 base, with 28 bases sitting between them. This CDR3 is built from 21 residues. The germline CDR1 and CDR2 sequences are SGHAT and FQDESV (reference sequence). The CDR3 here is CASSFRGGAEFHSASYNEQFF. DNA for the CDR3: TGTGCCAGCAGCTTCCGAGGCGGGGCGGAGTTTCATTCGGCTTCCTACAATGAGCAGTTCTTC.

In its sample, this clonotype was seen many times. The J gene is TRBJ2-3, the V gene TRBV4-2; 8 bases fit TRBD1. This CDR3 region has 17 residues. J gave up 2 bases and V 3 bases, and 10 bases lay outside the gene matches. The V gene's germline CDR1 is LGHNA and CDR2 YNFKEQ. Written as DNA, the CDR3 is TGTGCCAGCAGCCATCCGACAGGGGTGGGGGCCACAGATACGCAGTATTTT. Translating it yields CASSHPTGVGATDTQYF.

At least ten counts were recorded for this clonotype. CDR3 region: CASSLYSGGYNEQFF. The CDR3 DNA follows: TGTGCCAGCAGTTTATATAGCGGGGGGTACAATGAGCAGTTCTTC. The chain employs TRBV27 and TRBJ2-1; 10 bases map to TRBD2. Germline CDR1 MNHEY, CDR2 SMNVEV (reference sequence). The CDR3 covers 15 residues. Losses at the gene ends were 1 base for V and 4 bases for J; bases not matched to a gene: 1.

This clonotype turned up a few times. The chain joins TRBV5-1 to TRBJ2-7, with TRBD1 as a possible D gene (5 bases). Germline V lookup: CDR1 SGHRS, CDR2 YFSETQ. The V end lost 0 bases, the J end lost 3 bases, and 13 bases lay between the germline ends. The CDR3 has 15 residues. For the CDR3, the DNA is TGCGCCAGCAGCTTGGATCTCTTGGACAACTACGAGCAGTACTTC. Its protein product is CASSLDLLDNYEQYF. Filled out from reference TRBV5-1 and TRBJ2-7, the complete variable domain reads KAGVTQTPRYLIKTRGQQVTLSCSPISGHRSVSWYQQTPGQGLQFLFEYFSETQRNKGNFPGRFSGRQFSNSRSEMNVSTLELGDSALYLCASSLDLLDNYEQYFGPGTRLTVT.

The chain joins TRBV4-1 to TRBJ2-1, with 9 bases fitting TRBD2. The CDR3 has 17 residues. Germline V CDR1 and CDR2: MGHRA, YSYEKL. Trimming at V came to 0 bases and at J to 1 base, leaving 4 bases not matched to a gene. The CDR3 sequence is CASSQDWLAGSYNEQFF. DNA of the CDR3: TGCGCCAGCAGCCAAGATTGGCTAGCGGGGTCCTACAATGAGCAGTTCTTC.

The chain couples TRBV20-1 to TRBJ1-2; no definite D call. From germline, CDR1 is DFQATT and CDR2 SNEGSKA (reference sequence). The V end lost 1 base, the J end lost 3 bases, and 12 bases lay between the germline ends. There are 14 residues in the CDR3. As DNA, the CDR3 is TGCAGTGCTAGAGGTCCCAGGTCTGACTATGGCTACACCTTC. This gives the protein CSARGPRSDYGYTF.

The table lists this clonotype with a few counts. The chain couples TRBV15 to TRBJ2-4, with D tentatively TRBD2 (5 bases). V dropped 5 bases and J dropped 6 bases, with 11 bases sitting between them. Per germline, CDR1 LNHNV and CDR2 YYDKDF (reference sequence). The CDR3 loop spans 13 amino acids. CDR3 residues: CATSVGDGNIQYF. The DNA for the CDR3 is TGTGCCACCAGCGTGGGAGACGGAAACATTCAGTACTTC.

The rearrangement joins TRBV5-1 to TRBJ1-1, with D tentatively TRBD1 (6 bases). The germline gives CDR1 SGHRS, CDR2 YFSETQ. The CDR3 consists of 13 residues. V shed 4 bases and J shed 11 bases, with 18 bases lying between them. CDR3 nucleotide sequence: TGCGCCAGCAGCCCCATGGCGGGGGCGCGGGCTTTCTTT. It translates to CASSPMAGARAFF.

This clonotype was seen at least ten times. This chain uses TRBV29-1 with TRBJ2-7; TRBD1 is a possible D gene (5 bases). The germline gives CDR1 SQVTM, CDR2 ANQGSEA. The length of the CDR3 is 12 residues. V was pared by 0 bases and J by 3 bases, with 6 bases between. The CDR3 loop is CSVEEQDYEQYF. CDR3 nucleotides: TGCAGCGTTGAAGAACAGGACTACGAGCAGTACTTC.

This clonotype was found once. V gene TRBV7-2 combines with J gene TRBJ1-5; D gene unclear. In germline, CDR1 is SGHTA, CDR2 FQGNSA. The CDR3 has 16 residues. Between the trimmed V and J ends, which lost 2 bases and 2 bases, there was a span of 13 bases. The CDR3 loop reads CASSLFAGGGNQPQHF. In DNA, the CDR3 is TGTGCCAGCAGCTTATTCGCGGGAGGCGGCAATCAGCCCCAGCATTTT.

The chain recombines TRBV20-1 with TRBJ1-1, with D perhaps matching TRBD1 (5 bases). The germline gives CDR1 DFQATT, CDR2 SNEGSKA (reference sequence). Between the trimmed V and J ends, which lost 0 bases and 1 base, there was a span of 9 bases. This CDR3 comprises 14 residues. This CDR3 reads CSARDPGTNTEAFF. The CDR3 nucleotides are TGCAGTGCTAGAGATCCGGGGACGAACACTGAAGCTTTCTTT.

V gene TRBV6-2 or TRBV6-3 combines with J gene TRBJ2-5; the match to TRBD2 covers 11 bases. Losses at the gene ends were 2 bases for V and 0 bases for J; bases not matched to a gene: 8. There are 18 residues in the CDR3. The germline V gene has CDR1 MNHEY and CDR2 SVGEGT. The CDR3 protein is CASSYPLAGGSYQETQYF. CDR3 in DNA: TGTGCCAGCAGTTACCCCCTAGCGGGGGGTTCGTACCAAGAGACCCAGTACTTC.

V and J are TRBV30 and TRBJ2-2, with a tentative D call TRBD2 (5 bases). V was pared by 5 bases and J by 4 bases, with 17 bases between. This CDR3 is built from 15 residues. In germline, CDR1 is GTSNPN, CDR2 SVGIG (reference sequence). The CDR3 DNA reads as TGTGCCTGGGCCCCGTTGGAGGCTTTCACCGGGGAGCTGTTTTTT. It yields the protein CAWAPLEAFTGELFF.

V gene TRBV15 combines with J gene TRBJ2-7; 9 nucleotides agree with TRBD1. Trimming cost V 5 bases and J 6 bases; bases outside gene matches: 5. The CDR3 extends over 13 amino acids. Germline loops: CDR1 LNHNV, CDR2 YYDKDF (reference sequence). CDR3 amino acids: CATSGHRGREQYF. CDR3 coding DNA: TGTGCCACCAGCGGACACAGGGGGCGCGAGCAGTACTTC.

V is TRBV20-1 and J is TRBJ1-3; D uncertain. Deletions cut 8 bases from V and 7 bases from J, with 12 bases between. The CDR3 is 11 amino acids. CDR1 is DFQATT, CDR2 SNEGSKA, per germline (reference sequence). CDR3 bases: TGCAGTCAGGCGGTCGGTAACACCATATATTTT. Its protein is CSQAVGNTIYF.

The chain links TRBV4-3 to TRBJ2-3; 7 bases match TRBD2. V lost 3 bases and J lost 1; bases outside the gene matches: 13. CDR1 is LGHNA, CDR2 YSLEER, per germline. This CDR3 contains 18 residues. The CDR3 loop reads CASSQGSVGGRGTDTQYF. CDR3 nucleotide sequence: TGCGCCAGCAGCCAGGGCTCTGTGGGAGGGCGAGGCACAGATACGCAGTATTTT.